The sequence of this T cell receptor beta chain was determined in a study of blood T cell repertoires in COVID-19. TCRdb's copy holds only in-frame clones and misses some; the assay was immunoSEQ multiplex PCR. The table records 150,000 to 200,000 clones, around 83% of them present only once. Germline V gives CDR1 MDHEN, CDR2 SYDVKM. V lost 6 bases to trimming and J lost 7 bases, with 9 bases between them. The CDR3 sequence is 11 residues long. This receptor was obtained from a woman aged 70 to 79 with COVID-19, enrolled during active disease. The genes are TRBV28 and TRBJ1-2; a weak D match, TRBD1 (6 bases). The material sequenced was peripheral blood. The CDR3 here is CASRVRGGYTF. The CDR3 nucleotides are TGTGCCAGCAGGGTCAGGGGTGGCTACACCTTC.